Described below is a single T cell receptor beta chain sequence and its context. Its antigen is currently unknown. These data are taken from a study of OX40 agonist ivuxolimab in advanced cancers. For the study at large: Males comprised around four fifths of the group, whose mean age was approximately 61 years (range about 23 to 80).

The germline gives CDR1 SGHAT, CDR2 FQNNGV. The junction had 6 bases not matched to a gene; V was cut back by 6 bases and J by 0 bases. The CDR3 spans 18 residues. Study-level results: Partly responding patients at 0.1-3.0 mg/kg showed some of the smallest clonal expansion.

The repertoire was sequenced with immunoSEQ multiplex PCR; TCRdb's copy has only in-frame clones and lacks some. Of roughly 63,000 clones in the sample, more than 80% are singletons; the top ten hold 11%. The chain is built from TRBV11-2 and TRBJ2-1; 15 bases agree with TRBD2. The sequences come from CD4+ or CD8+ T cells sorted from blood, collected in a trial of the OX40 agonist ivuxolimab. This receptor was obtained from an adult with an advanced solid tumor such as melanoma, head and neck, liver or kidney cancer. The CDR3 sequence: CASRPGTSGGYSYNEQFF. The CDR3 DNA reads TGTGCCAGCAGACCCGGGACTAGCGGGGGGTACTCCTACAATGAGCAGTTCTTC.